This T cell receptor (beta chain) originates from a study of cytomegalovirus exposure and HLA in healthy donors. The study's findings and limits: Most TCR sequences were seen very rarely across donors, but some public TCRs occurred in many. Later, an analysis showed that TCR beta chains associated with HLA were more clonally expanded than others that were equally common. A later analysis associated 15,000 or so TCR beta sequences with HLA alleles at a 0.05 false discovery rate.

PCR amplification relied on 60 Vbeta primers (plus 13 Jbeta primers). Clones were read by immunoSEQ multiplex PCR, and TCRdb kept only the in-frame ones, dropping some. In the table there are 130,000 or so clones, approximately 78% of which are singletons. There are 16 residues in the CDR3. The germline V gene encodes CDR1 SEHNR and CDR2 FQNEAQ (reference sequence). Trimming left V 3 bases short and J 3 bases short, with 14 bases between. Of note for this clone: Its specificity is not known.

The receptor was derived from a woman between 45 and 65 years old in good health and CMV-seropositive. Sequencing was done on a sample of PBMCs. The V call is TRBV7-9, the J call TRBJ1-4; possible D gene TRBD1, 6 bases. CDR3 loop: CASSFAEDRANEKLFF. CDR3 DNA: TGTGCCAGCAGCTTCGCCGAGGACAGAGCTAATGAAAAACTGTTTTTT.